This entry lists 13 T cell receptor beta chains sequenced from one sample in a study of cytomegalovirus exposure and HLA in healthy donors. The PCR ran on 60 Vbeta and 13 Jbeta primers. Libraries were prepared by immunoSEQ multiplex PCR; TCRdb keeps only in-frame clonotypes and omits some of them. The table includes about 250,000 clones, 75% to 85% detected once. Sequences were obtained from PBMCs. The receptors stem from a girl aged 2-10 years in good health and CMV-seronegative.

The chain employs TRBV5-1 and TRBJ2-2; 10 bases are a match to TRBD1. The CDR3 has 17 residues. Germline V CDR1 and CDR2: SGHRS, YFSETQ. After removal of 0 bases from V and 4 bases from J, the junction contained 6 bases not matched to a gene. CDR3 sequence: CASSLAPGTGATGELFF. As DNA, the CDR3 is TGCGCCAGCAGCTTGGCCCCCGGGACAGGGGCCACCGGGGAGCTGTTTTTT.

The chain employs TRBV2 and TRBJ1-4; 8 nucleotides line up with TRBD1. Unmatched junction bases numbered 8, after V lost 4 bases and J lost 7 bases. This CDR3 contains 15 residues. Per germline, CDR1 SNHLY and CDR2 FYNNEI. The CDR3 here is CASSVTRDRTEKLFF. The CDR3 region has the DNA TGTGCCAGCAGTGTCACCAGGGACAGGACTGAAAAACTGTTTTTT.

This clone was seen a single time. V and J are TRBV7-9 and TRBJ2-7; no firm D call. Germline V gives CDR1 SEHNR, CDR2 FQNEAQ (reference sequence). This CDR3 comprises 14 residues. V lost 5 bases, J lost 3 bases, and 14 bases lay in between. The CDR3 is CASSRDNGIYEQYF. The CDR3 nucleotides read TGTGCCAGCAGCAGAGACAATGGAATCTACGAGCAGTACTTC.

The V and J genes are TRBV4-1 and TRBJ2-7, with 8 bases fitting TRBD2. Germline trimming cut 1 base from V and 6 bases from J; bases unmatched to any gene: 11. The CDR3 sequence is 16 residues long. Germline V lookup: CDR1 MGHRA, CDR2 YSYEKL. The CDR3 sequence is CASSQGWGGGPPEQYF. CDR3 sequence (DNA): TGCGCCAGCAGCCAAGGGTGGGGCGGGGGGCCCCCCGAGCAGTACTTC.

The V call is TRBV25-1, the J call TRBJ2-7, with D maybe TRBD1 (5 bases). The germline V gene encodes CDR1 MGHDK and CDR2 SYGVNS. V was shortened by 2 bases and J by 6 bases, with 8 bases between the two germline ends. The CDR3 length is 12 residues. Here the CDR3 DNA reads TGTGCCAGCAGTGAAAGGGGTTTCGAGCAGTACTTC. Its translation is CASSERGFEQYF.

The CDR3 sequence is CASSLWTEAFF. The CDR3 coding sequence is TGTGCCAGCAGCTTATGGACAGAAGCTTTCTTT. The J gene is TRBJ1-1, the V gene TRBV7-3; TRBD1 is a possible D gene (5 bases). Per germline, CDR1 SGHTA and CDR2 FQGTGA. The V end was cut by 2 bases, the J end by 8 bases, with 6 bases between. The CDR3 totals 11 residues.

The gene calls are TRBV27 and TRBJ2-7, with a possible D match to TRBD1 (5 bases). V dropped 0 bases and J dropped 6 bases, with 15 bases sitting between them. Germline V gene data show CDR1 as MNHEY and CDR2 as SMNVEV (reference sequence). CDR3 length: 15 residues. The CDR3 coding sequence is TGTGCCAGCAGTTTATCAGTAAGAGCAAGGGGCGAGCAGTACTTC. Translating it yields CASSLSVRARGEQYF.

This chain links TRBV30 with TRBJ2-3; D might be TRBD2 (6 bases). From germline, CDR1 is GTSNPN and CDR2 SVGIG (reference sequence). V lost 6 bases, J lost 1 base, and 17 bases lay in between. The CDR3 runs 15 residues. CDR3 DNA: TGTGCCTGCCACAGAGAGCCGGGGGGCACAGATACGCAGTATTTT. Residues: CACHREPGGTDTQYF.

This sequence joins TRBV11-1 and TRBJ2-7; 9 bases align to TRBD1. The ends lost 5 bases at V and 0 bases at J; junction bases unmatched: 8. Germline V gene sequence: CDR1 SGHAT, CDR2 FQDESV (reference sequence). This CDR3 has 16 amino acids. The CDR3 DNA sequence: TGTGCCAGCAGCGAATGGACAGGGGTAAGCTCCTACGAGCAGTACTTC. Translating gives CASSEWTGVSSYEQYF.

This chain links TRBV6-4 with TRBJ1-5; no clear D gene. With 6 bases removed from V and 0 bases from J, the gap between germline ends came to 15 bases. The CDR3 consists of 16 residues. Germline CDR1 reads MRHNA; CDR2 reads SNTAGT. The CDR3 reads CASRTPQSYSNQPQHF. DNA of the CDR3: TGTGCCAGCAGGACTCCTCAGTCGTATAGCAATCAGCCCCAGCATTTT.

The V call is TRBV28, the J call TRBJ1-2; possible D gene TRBD1, 5 bases. V was trimmed by 1 base and J by 5 bases, leaving 23 bases between them. Germline values: CDR1 MDHEN, CDR2 SYDVKM. The CDR3 runs 18 residues. The CDR3 loop reads CASSLYPGRVSSGYGYTF. The CDR3 DNA follows: TGTGCCAGCAGTTTATACCCCGGCAGGGTTAGTAGCGGGTATGGCTACACCTTC.

The chain uses TRBV19 and TRBJ1-1; TRBD1 might be the D (6 bases). From germline, CDR1 is LNHDA and CDR2 SQIVND (reference sequence). Between the trimmed V and J ends, which lost 1 base and 4 bases, there was a span of 13 bases. The CDR3 totals 15 residues. The CDR3 region is CASSIGFGRGTEAFF. Written as DNA, the CDR3 is TGTGCCAGTAGTATAGGGTTTGGCAGGGGCACTGAAGCTTTCTTT.

The chain combines TRBV28 with TRBJ1-6; no clear D. Germline CDR1 reads MDHEN; CDR2 reads SYDVKM. The CDR3 loop spans 14 amino acids. With 2 bases removed from V and 7 bases from J, the gap between germline ends came to 9 bases. The CDR3: CASSLGQLNSPLHF. DNA for the CDR3: TGTGCCAGCAGTTTAGGGCAGCTCAATTCACCCCTCCACTTT.